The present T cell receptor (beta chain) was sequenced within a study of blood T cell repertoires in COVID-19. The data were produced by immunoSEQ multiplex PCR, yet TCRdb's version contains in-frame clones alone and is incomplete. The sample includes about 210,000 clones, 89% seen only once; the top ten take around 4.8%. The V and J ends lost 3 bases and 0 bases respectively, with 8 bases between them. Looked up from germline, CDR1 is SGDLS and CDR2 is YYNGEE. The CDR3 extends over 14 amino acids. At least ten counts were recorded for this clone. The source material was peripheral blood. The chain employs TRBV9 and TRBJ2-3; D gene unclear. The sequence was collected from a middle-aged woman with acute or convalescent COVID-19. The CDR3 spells CASSAYSSTDTQYF. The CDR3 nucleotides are TGTGCCAGCAGCGCTTACTCCAGCACAGATACGCAGTATTTT. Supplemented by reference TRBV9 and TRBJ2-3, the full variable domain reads DSGVTQTPKHLITATGQRVTLRCSPRSGDLSVYWYQQSLDQGLQFLIQYYNGEERAKGNILERFSAQQFPDLHSELNLSSLELGDSALYFCASSAYSSTDTQYFGPGTRLTVL.